This T cell receptor beta chain was recovered during a study of metastatic and nonmetastatic thyroid tumors. V was cut by 5 bases and J by 4 bases, with 11 bases left in between. This CDR3 is built from 13 residues. Per germline, CDR1 MNHNS and CDR2 SASEGT. This clone was observed at least ten times. Using MiXCR, TCRdb re-called clones from the PCR reads. The sample consists of about 40,000 clones, roughly 10% of them appearing once. No patient had received any treatment before thyroid surgery. The sequence was collected from a female donor with papillary thyroid cancer or a benign thyroid nodule (not recorded which). Some clones in this sample may be carry-over from other donors' samples. This chain links TRBV6-1 with TRBJ1-1; no clear D gene. What was sequenced was blood. CDR3 coding DNA: TGTGCCAGCAGTAAAACCCGGGCCACTGAAGCTTTCTTT. Translated: CASSKTRATEAFF.